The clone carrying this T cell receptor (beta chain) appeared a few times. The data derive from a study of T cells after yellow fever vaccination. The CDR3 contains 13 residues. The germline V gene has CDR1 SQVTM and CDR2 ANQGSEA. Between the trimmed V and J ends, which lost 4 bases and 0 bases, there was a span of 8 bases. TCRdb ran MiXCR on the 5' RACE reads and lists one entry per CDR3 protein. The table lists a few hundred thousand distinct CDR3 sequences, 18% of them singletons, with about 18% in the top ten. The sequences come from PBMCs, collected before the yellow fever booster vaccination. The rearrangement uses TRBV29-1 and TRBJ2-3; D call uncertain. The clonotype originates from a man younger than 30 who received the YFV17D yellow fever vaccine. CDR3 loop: CSVAHTSTDTQYF. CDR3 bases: TGCAGCGTTGCCCACACGAGCACAGATACGCAGTATTTT.